Listed below are T cell receptor beta chains from one sample, sequenced in a study of regulatory T cells in long-lasting Graves disease. TCRdb reprocessed the multiplex PCR reads via MiXCR and lists one record per CDR3 protein. This repertoire shows a few hundred thousand distinct CDR3 sequences, around 20% found once; its top ten account for about a quarter. The starting material was peripheral blood mononuclear cells (PBMCs), obtained when the disease was refractory, from a patient treated with antithyroid drugs. Every receptor here comes from a female donor with Graves disease. Each CDR3 is given with its conserved first and last residue. D genes are given only for firm matches. A row's size may be missing; if present it is once, few, many or a size class.

size	V	J	D	length	DNA	CDR3
.	TRBV29-1	TRBJ2-5	.	14	TGCAGCGTTGAAGGTCCTGGGGGCGGGGAGACCCAGTACTTC	CSVEGPGGGETQYF
many	TRBV6-1	TRBJ2-7	TRBD1	13	TGTGCCAGCAGCCAGGGACAGAACTACGAGCAGTACTTC	CASSQGQNYEQYF
many	TRBV20-1	TRBJ2-5	TRBD2	13	TGCAGTGCTAACCTAGCGGGAGCAGAGACCCAGTACTTC	CSANLAGAETQYF
.	TRBV29-1	TRBJ2-5	.	14	TGCAGCGTCTTTCCTCCGACGGGACAAGAGACCCAGTACTTC	CSVFPPTGQETQYF
.	TRBV7-9	TRBJ2-1	.	12	TGTGCCAGCAGCTTAGTTTTGCATGAGCAGTTCTTC	CASSLVLHEQFF
.	TRBV7-8	TRBJ2-1	.	17	TGTGCCAGCAGCCCACCCATAGAACGACAGGTTCGCAATGAGCAGTTCTTC	CASSPPIERQVRNEQFF
few	TRBV18	TRBJ1-1	TRBD1	15	TGTGCCAGCTCACCACCGACAGGGCGCAACACTGAAGCTTTCTTT	CASSPPTGRNTEAFF
.	TRBV5-1	TRBJ1-2	TRBD1	18	TGCGCCAGCAGCTTGATGGCGCAGGGGGCGGCGGTTCACTATGGCTACACCTTC	CASSLMAQGAAVHYGYTF
.	TRBV2	TRBJ1-3	TRBD1	18	TGTGCCAGCAGTGAAAGGGGACAGGGGGGCATCGGAGGAAGCACCATATATTTT	CASSERGQGGIGGSTIYF
few	TRBV18	TRBJ1-5	.	15	TGTGCCAGCTCACCACCGGAGGGAGGGATACAGCCCCAGCATTTT	CASSPPEGGIQPQHF
many	TRBV15	TRBJ1-2	TRBD1	14	TGTGCCACCAGCACTGGACAGGGATCCTATGGCTACACCTTC	CATSTGQGSYGYTF
.	TRBV28	TRBJ1-3	.	18	TGTGCCAGCAGTTTCTCCGGGCGGGCCGGCGGGTCTGGAAACACCATATATTTT	CASSFSGRAGGSGNTIYF
.	TRBV28	TRBJ2-6	TRBD1	16	TGTGCCAGCCACGCGGCAGGGGGCTCTGGGGCCAACGTCCTGACTTTC	CASHAAGGSGANVLTF
many	TRBV2	TRBJ1-1	TRBD1	15	TGTGCCAGCAGGTCTAGGGACAGTGAGAACACTGAAGCTTTCTTT	CASRSRDSENTEAFF
.	TRBV6-2/TRBV6-3	TRBJ2-7	TRBD2	15	TGTGCCAGCAGTGCCTCGACTAGCGGGAGGAACGAGCAGTACTTC	CASSASTSGRNEQYF
.	TRBV2	TRBJ2-3	.	12	TGTGCCAGCAGTTCCGACCAGATGGCGCAGTATTTT	CASSSDQMAQYF
few	TRBV4-1	TRBJ2-7	.	14	TGCGCCAGCAGCCAATCTGGCGGAACCTACGAGCAGTACTTC	CASSQSGGTYEQYF
.	TRBV19	TRBJ1-1	.	15	TGTGCCAGTAGTATTCTGGGGGCTGGGGCCACTGAAGCTTTCTTT	CASSILGAGATEAFF
many	TRBV2	TRBJ1-1	.	14	TGTGCCAGCAACCGGGACACTTCTTATACTGAAGCTTTCTTT	CASNRDTSYTEAFF
few	TRBV20-1	TRBJ1-1	.	14	TGCAGTGCTAGCCCTCGGGGGAGAAACACTGAAGCTTTCTTT	CSASPRGRNTEAFF
.	TRBV12-5	TRBJ1-1	TRBD1	12	TGTGCTAGTGGGCCCGGACAGGGTGAAGCTTTCTTT	CASGPGQGEAFF
many	TRBV6-1	TRBJ2-7	.	14	TGTGCCAGCAACCCCCGGGACACAACTACGAGGCAGTACTTC	CASNPRDTTTRQYF
few	TRBV3-1	TRBJ1-1	.	14	TGTGCCAGCAGCCAAGAAGGGAGGAACACTGAAGCTTTCTTT	CASSQEGRNTEAFF
many	TRBV12-3/TRBV12-4	TRBJ2-3	.	16	TGTGCCAGCAGTCCATTGAGGGTTCGGGAAACAGATACGCAGTATTTT	CASSPLRVRETDTQYF
.	TRBV10-3	TRBJ1-2	.	13	TGTGCCATCAGGAACGGAGGACTCTATGGCTACACCTTC	CAIRNGGLYGYTF
many	TRBV7-2	TRBJ1-1	.	13	TGTGCCAGCAGCTTAGCCGGACCAACACAAGCTTTCTTT	CASSLAGPTQAFF
.	TRBV19	TRBJ1-5	.	13	TGTGCCACCAGGTGGGGTGGCCATCAGCCCCAGCATTTT	CATRWGGHQPQHF
many	TRBV28	TRBJ1-4	TRBD1	13	TGTGCCAGCAGTTTCGGACAGGGTGAAAAACTGTTTTTT	CASSFGQGEKLFF
many	TRBV28	TRBJ2-7	TRBD1	16	TGTGCCAGCAGTCTGACCGGGACAGTCCTCTCCTACGAGCAGTACTTC	CASSLTGTVLSYEQYF
many	TRBV6-1	TRBJ1-6	.	12	TGTGCCAGCAGTCCAGACGGATCACCCCTCCACTTT	CASSPDGSPLHF
.	TRBV15	TRBJ1-2	.	12	TGTGCCACCAGCAGCAGGGAAGAAGGCTACACCTTC	CATSSREEGYTF
.	TRBV28	TRBJ1-1	.	11	TGTGCCAGCAACCTTGGGAGAGAGGCTTTCTTT	CASNLGREAFF
few	TRBV6-1	TRBJ2-2	.	16	TGTGCCAGCAGTGATTTGGCGATTACGAACACCGGGGAGCTGTTTTTT	CASSDLAITNTGELFF
many	TRBV28	TRBJ2-5	.	13	TGTGCCAGCAGCCAGGACGTCGAAGAGACCCAGTACTTC	CASSQDVEETQYF
.	TRBV5-1	TRBJ2-2	.	14	TGCGCCAGCGCCCCGGACAGGAACACCGGGGAGCTGTTTTTT	CASAPDRNTGELFF
many	TRBV7-2	TRBJ2-5	TRBD1	15	TGTGCCAGCAGCTTATATAGCGACAGGGCTGAGACCCAGTACTTC	CASSLYSDRAETQYF
.	TRBV10-3	TRBJ2-5	.	15	TGTGCCATCAGTGAGACCGGACACGGCCAAGAGACCCAGTACTTC	CAISETGHGQETQYF
few	TRBV9	TRBJ1-1	.	13	TGTGCCAGCAGTTATGAATCGGACACTGAAGCTTTCTTT	CASSYESDTEAFF
.	TRBV15	TRBJ2-7	TRBD2	14	TGTGCCACCACTGATCCTAGCGGGAGGTACGAGCAGTACTTC	CATTDPSGRYEQYF
.	TRBV29-1	TRBJ1-1	.	12	TGCAGCGTTGGGGGGGCAAGGCCTGAAGCTTTCTTT	CSVGGARPEAFF
many	TRBV12-3/TRBV12-4	TRBJ1-2	.	14	TGTGCCAGCCGTTCAGGGGCTGGTAACTATGGCTACACCTTC	CASRSGAGNYGYTF
.	TRBV5-1	TRBJ2-7	.	14	TGCGCCAGCAGCCCGGACGTCCAAAGCTACGAGCAGTACTTC	CASSPDVQSYEQYF
few	TRBV10-3	TRBJ1-1	.	14	TGTGCCATCAGTGAGTCCTCTTTGAACACTGAAGCTTTCTTT	CAISESSLNTEAFF
.	TRBV5-5	TRBJ2-1	.	19	TGTGCCAGCAGCTTCCGGGATTCGAGGACGATGACGGCCTACAATGAGCAGTTCTTC	CASSFRDSRTMTAYNEQFF
few	TRBV20-1	TRBJ1-3	.	15	TGCAGTGCTAGAAAGGACACTAGCTCTGGAAACACCATATATTTT	CSARKDTSSGNTIYF
many	TRBV28	TRBJ1-2	.	15	TGTGCCAGCAGTATCTGGGGGGGCGCGTCCTATGGCTACACCTTC	CASSIWGGASYGYTF
.	TRBV5-1	TRBJ1-2	.	13	TGCGCCAGCAGCTTGGGGACCCTCTATGGCTACACCTTC	CASSLGTLYGYTF
.	TRBV28	TRBJ2-1	.	13	TGTGCCAACAGTCCTCGGACTGACAATGAGCAGTTCTTC	CANSPRTDNEQFF
.	TRBV30	TRBJ1-6	.	14	TGTGCCTGGACGATCGACGCCACGGGGTCACCCCTCCACTTT	CAWTIDATGSPLHF
.	TRBV7-9	TRBJ1-4	TRBD1	15	TGTGCCAGCAGCGGATACCGGGACAGGGATGAAAAACTGTTTTTT	CASSGYRDRDEKLFF
few	TRBV11-2	TRBJ2-2	.	16	TGTGCCAGCAGCCCCTTTTATGGAACGAACACCGGGGAGCTGTTTTTT	CASSPFYGTNTGELFF
few	TRBV7-3	TRBJ1-2	.	13	TGTGCCAGCAGCCAGGACGGGTACTATGGCTACACCTTC	CASSQDGYYGYTF
many	TRBV7-3	TRBJ2-2	.	16	TGTGCCAGCAGCTTAATACCGGGGCGCAACACCGGGGAGCTGTTTTTT	CASSLIPGRNTGELFF
many	TRBV5-1	TRBJ1-2	.	16	TGCGCCAGCAGCTTGGATTCTTATTCAGGGGCCTATGGCTACACCTTC	CASSLDSYSGAYGYTF
many	TRBV6-1	TRBJ2-5	.	13	TGTGCCAGCGGCGGGACTGTTCAAGAGACCCAGTACTTC	CASGGTVQETQYF
few	TRBV28	TRBJ1-2	.	15	TGTGCCAGCAGTCGATGGGACAAGGGGCCATATGGCTGCACCTTC	CASSRWDKGPYGCTF
.	TRBV25-1	TRBJ1-1	.	12	TGTGCCAGCAGTGAGACGGGCGCTGAAGCTTTCTTT	CASSETGAEAFF